The 28 T cell receptor beta chains in this list originate from one sample, sequenced in a study of beta chain features in type 1 diabetes. Expressed TCRB transcripts were sequenced, since all the RNA that had been isolated was reverse transcribed. Clones were read by immunoSEQ multiplex PCR, and TCRdb kept only the in-frame ones, dropping some. The sample has around 400,000 clones, around 12% seen once. The sequenced sample was naive CD4+ T cells from blood. These TCRs come from a man in his late teens or twenties in good health.

The V and J genes are TRBV27 and TRBJ2-5; D call uncertain. With 5 bases removed from V and 1 base from J, the gap between germline ends came to 11 bases. Germline V gene lookup returns CDR1 MNHEY and CDR2 SMNVEV (reference sequence). The CDR3 contains 14 residues. For the CDR3, the DNA is TGTGCCAGCAGTCCGTGGGCCACCCAAGAGACCCAGTACTTC. It encodes CASSPWATQETQYF.

The gene calls are TRBV7-9 and TRBJ2-7; TRBD2 aligns across 7 bases. CDR3 size: 15 residues. The V and J ends lost 1 base and 3 bases, in that order; junction bases with no gene match: 6. In germline, CDR1 is SEHNR, CDR2 FQNEAQ (reference sequence). CDR3 sequence reads: CASSLVLSGHYEQYF. The CDR3 coding sequence is TGTGCCAGCAGCTTAGTTCTTAGCGGGCACTACGAGCAGTACTTC.

CDR3 loop: CASSLQGPNTEAFF. The CDR3 DNA follows: TGTGCCAGCAGCTTACAGGGGCCGAACACTGAAGCTTTCTTT. This chain uses TRBV7-3 with TRBJ1-1; tentative D call: TRBD1 (6 bases). The germline V gene has CDR1 SGHTA and CDR2 FQGTGA. Trimming cost V 2 bases and J 1 base, with 8 bases left between them. The CDR3 spans 14 residues.

The chain uses TRBV7-2 and TRBJ2-3, with D perhaps matching TRBD2 (5 bases). CDR1 is SGHTA, CDR2 FQGNSA, per germline. This CDR3 spans 14 amino acids. Trimming left V 5 bases short and J 1 base short, with 10 bases between. CDR3 nucleotides: TGTGCCAGCAGCATACGGACTGGCACAGATACGCAGTATTTT. It encodes CASSIRTGTDTQYF.

A few counts support this clone. This chain joins TRBV7-2 and TRBJ2-5; TRBD1 aligns across 8 bases. From germline, CDR1 is SGHTA and CDR2 FQGNSA. J lost 1 base, V lost 5 bases, and 15 bases had no gene match. The CDR3 length is 18 residues. The CDR3 DNA sequence: TGTGCCAGCAGCCCAGGGACAGGTCGGAGAGGGGTCCAAGAGACCCAGTACTTC. It codes for CASSPGTGRRGVQETQYF.

This clone was counted between two and nine times. The rearrangement links TRBV11-2 to TRBJ2-1, with D tentatively TRBD2 (5 bases). This CDR3 comprises 14 residues. Germline CDR1 is SGHAT and CDR2 is FQNNGV. Between the trimmed V and J ends, which lost 5 bases and 9 bases, there was a span of 17 bases. The CDR3 spells CASSVDRYEGEQFF. CDR3 DNA: TGTGCCAGCAGCGTCGACCGGTATGAGGGTGAGCAGTTCTTC.

This clone has just a few counts. V and J are TRBV28 and TRBJ2-1; 7 positions match TRBD2. CDR1 is MDHEN, CDR2 SYDVKM, per germline. J lost 7 bases, V lost 6 bases, and 12 bases had no gene match. The CDR3 length is 15 residues. The CDR3 protein is CASSSPGGSPNEQFF. For the CDR3, the DNA is TGTGCCAGCAGCTCCCCCGGCGGGAGTCCGAATGAGCAGTTCTTC.

This clone was seen only a few times. This chain joins TRBV21-1 and TRBJ1-2; the table's TRBD1 call for D was not verified on the DNA. TRBV21-1 is termed a pseudogene. CDR3 length: 14 amino acids. CDR3 in DNA: TGTGCCAGCAGCAAACACAGGGGCCGCTATGGCTACACCTTC. It codes for CASSKHRGRYGYTF.

V usage is TRBV5-1 and J usage is TRBJ2-7; D may be TRBD1 (6 bases). CDR1 is SGHRS, CDR2 YFSETQ, per germline. The V gene lost 2 bases and the J gene lost 3 bases, with 12 bases spanning the gap. This CDR3 is built from 14 residues. The DNA for the CDR3 is TGCGCCAGCAGCTTAGCAGGGGACGACTACGAGCAGTACTTC. It codes for CASSLAGDDYEQYF.

V usage is TRBV7-2 and J usage is TRBJ2-7; 11 nucleotides line up with TRBD1. Germline assignment: CDR1 SGHTA and CDR2 FQGNSA. J gave up 3 bases and V 5 bases, and 3 bases lay outside the gene matches. The CDR3 sequence is 14 residues long. CDR3 protein: CASSRGTGGYEQYF. The CDR3 region has the DNA TGTGCCAGCAGCCGCGGGACAGGGGGCTACGAGCAGTACTTC. The full variable domain, its missing parts supplied by reference TRBV7-2 and TRBJ2-7, is GAGVSQSPSNKVTEKGKDVELRCDPISGHTALYWYRQSLGQGLEFLIYFQGNSAPDKSGLPSDRFSAERTGGSVSTLTIQRTQQEDSAVYLCASSRGTGGYEQYFGPGTRLTVT.

This clone occurred a few times. The rearrangement joins TRBV6-5 to TRBJ2-1; maybe TRBD1 (6 bases). This CDR3 region has 14 residues. Trimming removed 5 bases at V and 3 bases at J, with 11 bases between. Germline V gene sequence: CDR1 MNHEY, CDR2 SVGAGI. The CDR3: CASSPQDSYNEQFF. The DNA of the CDR3 is TGTGCCAGCAGTCCTCAGGACAGCTACAATGAGCAGTTCTTC.

This chain links TRBV11-2 with TRBJ2-5; D gene uncertain. V dropped 2 bases and J dropped 5 bases, with 6 bases sitting between them. CDR1 is SGHAT, CDR2 FQNNGV, per germline. The CDR3 consists of 12 residues. In DNA, the CDR3 is TGTGCCAGCAGCTTAATCCAGGAGACCCAGTACTTC. Its translation: CASSLIQETQYF.

This clone was observed a single time. The chain joins TRBV6-5 to TRBJ2-7; 7 positions match TRBD2. CDR3 size: 14 residues. The germline V gene has CDR1 MNHEY and CDR2 SVGAGI. With V trimmed by 5 bases and J by 0 bases, 4 bases remained unmatched. The CDR3 DNA reads as TGTGCCAGCAGTGGGGGGACTAACTCCTACGAGCAGTACTTC. It specifies CASSGGTNSYEQYF.

This clone was seen only a few times. This chain uses TRBV30 with TRBJ1-2; perhaps TRBD1 as D (6 bases). CDR1 is GTSNPN and CDR2 is SVGIG in the germline V gene (reference sequence). V dropped 0 bases and J dropped 0 bases, with 8 bases sitting between them. The CDR3 length is 14 residues. Here the CDR3 DNA reads TGTGCCTGGAGTGTAGGGGGAGCTAACTATGGCTACACCTTC. Its translation: CAWSVGGANYGYTF.

The CDR3 DNA sequence: TGTGCCATCGGGGGAGGGGAGTGGAACACTGAAGCTTTCTTT. Its translation: CAIGGGEWNTEAFF. This chain connects TRBV10-3 to TRBJ1-1; D possibly corresponds to TRBD1 (5 bases). This CDR3 is 14 amino acids long. Germline assignment: CDR1 ENHRY and CDR2 SYGVKD. V lost 8 bases and J lost 1, with 14 bases in between.

This chain connects TRBV4-1 to TRBJ1-6; TRBD1 matches at 8 bases. The CDR3 sequence is 15 residues long. The junction had 6 bases not matched to a gene; V was cut back by 4 bases and J by 7 bases. Germline V gene lookup returns CDR1 MGHRA and CDR2 YSYEKL. CDR3 nucleotides: TGCGCCAGCAGCCTTTGGGACAGGCAAAATTCACCCCTCCACTTT. Translated, it gives CASSLWDRQNSPLHF.

This clone appeared a few times. This chain connects TRBV10-3 to TRBJ2-7; TRBD2 matches 9 bases. Germline CDR1 reads ENHRY; CDR2 reads SYGVKD. The CDR3 is 15 amino acids. V was clipped by 0 bases and J by 3 bases; unmatched bases: 3. The CDR3 region has the DNA TGTGCCATCAGTGAGTCGGCTAGCGGGGTCTACGAGCAGTACTTC. This translates into CAISESASGVYEQYF.

This clone was seen only a few times. This chain connects TRBV4-3 to TRBJ2-3, with 8 bases that match TRBD2. The CDR3 is 15 residues long. V was pared by 0 bases and J by 7 bases, with 6 bases of the junction left unmatched. Germline V lookup: CDR1 LGHNA, CDR2 YSLEER. The CDR3 here is CASSQDRGGPYTQYF. CDR3 in DNA: TGCGCCAGCAGCCAAGATCGGGGGGGGCCATATACGCAGTATTTT.

This clone was counted a few times. This chain joins TRBV7-2 and TRBJ2-3; 8 bases are a match to TRBD1. The germline V gene has CDR1 SGHTA and CDR2 FQGNSA. Unmatched junction bases numbered 6, after V lost 6 bases and J lost 4 bases. This CDR3 has 14 amino acids. The CDR3 DNA reads as TGTGCCAGCAGGAGGCCAGGGGGCTCAGATACGCAGTATTTT. It codes for CASRRPGGSDTQYF.

The chain employs TRBV30 and TRBJ1-2; TRBD1 matches at 11 bases. Germline V gene lookup returns CDR1 GTSNPN and CDR2 SVGIG (reference sequence). The junction had 6 bases not matched to a gene; V was cut back by 2 bases and J by 7 bases. CDR3 length: 14 amino acids. The CDR3: CAWSPGTGGRGYTF. CDR3 bases: TGTGCCTGGAGTCCAGGGACAGGGGGACGTGGCTACACCTTC. Full variable domain (rest looked up from reference TRBV30 and TRBJ1-2): SQTIHQWPATLVQPVGSPLSLECTVEGTSNPNLYWYRQAAGRGLQLLFYSVGIGQISSEVPQNLSASRPQDRQFILSSKKLLLSDSGFYLCAWSPGTGGRGYTFGSGTRLTVV.

A few counts support this clone. The chain couples TRBV28 to TRBJ2-3; 8 positions match TRBD2. There are 15 residues in the CDR3. Germline V CDR1 and CDR2: MDHEN, SYDVKM. The trim removed 6 bases at V and 0 bases at J, leaving 5 bases unmatched. Here the CDR3 reads CASSGGGSSTDTQYF. The CDR3 coding sequence is TGTGCCAGCAGCGGGGGGGGGAGTAGCACAGATACGCAGTATTTT.

This clone was seen more than once but under ten times. The chain has TRBV30 and TRBJ2-1; D may be TRBD1 (6 bases). The CDR3 length is 13 residues. Germline loops: CDR1 GTSNPN, CDR2 SVGIG (reference sequence). Trimming stripped 4 bases from V and 1 base from J, with 8 bases between. The chain's CDR3 is CAWNRASYNEQFF. The CDR3 region has the DNA TGTGCCTGGAACAGGGCTTCCTACAATGAGCAGTTCTTC.

The V call is TRBV7-9, the J call TRBJ2-2; tentative D call: TRBD2 (6 bases). Germline-derived CDR1 and CDR2 are SEHNR and FQNEAQ (reference sequence). CDR3 length: 16 residues. V lost 5 bases and J 5 bases, leaving 18 bases between the germline ends. The CDR3 region is CASSPVGGAGTGELFF. The CDR3 DNA sequence: TGTGCCAGCAGCCCTGTGGGAGGCGCGGGGACCGGGGAGCTGTTTTTT.

V gene TRBV9 combines with J gene TRBJ1-1; 8 nucleotides match TRBD1. The germline V gene has CDR1 SGDLS and CDR2 YYNGEE. V trimming: 5 bases; J trimming: 4 bases; junction bases outside the gene matches: 10. The CDR3 covers 15 residues. The CDR3: CASSATGQGGTEAFF. In DNA form, the CDR3 reads TGTGCCAGCAGTGCTACCGGACAGGGTGGCACTGAAGCTTTCTTT.

This clone was detected a few times. V gene TRBV2 combines with J gene TRBJ1-2; a possible D gene is TRBD1 (5 bases). The CDR3 has 13 amino acids. V lost 6 bases to trimming and J lost 5 bases, with 13 bases between them. Looked up from germline, CDR1 is SNHLY and CDR2 is FYNNEI. The CDR3 is CASRRREGYGYTF. CDR3 nucleotides: TGTGCCAGCAGGAGGAGGGAGGGGTATGGCTACACCTTC. Complete variable domain (other parts from reference TRBV2 and TRBJ1-2): EPEVTQTPSHQVTQMGQEVILRCVPISNHLYFYWYRQILGQKVEFLVSFYNNEISEKSEIFDDQFSVERPDGSNFTLKIRSTKLEDSAMYFCASRRREGYGYTFGSGTRLTVV.

The chain has TRBV7-8 and TRBJ2-3; TRBD1 agrees at 7 bases. J was trimmed by 0 bases and V by 2 bases; bases with no gene match: 5. CDR3 length equals 16 residues. Per germline, CDR1 SGHVS and CDR2 FQNEAQ. As DNA, the CDR3 is TGTGCCAGCAGCTTACTGACAGGGCTGAGCACAGATACGCAGTATTTT. Amino acid sequence: CASSLLTGLSTDTQYF. Combining the CDR3 with reference TRBV7-8 and TRBJ2-3 gives the whole variable domain GAGVSQSPRYKVAKRGQDVALRCDPISGHVSLFWYQQALGQGPEFLTYFQNEAQLDKSGLPSDRFFAERPEGSVSTLKIQRTQQEDSAVYLCASSLLTGLSTDTQYFGPGTRLTVL.

V gene TRBV15 combines with J gene TRBJ2-3; TRBD2 aligns across 9 bases. Trimming took 4 bases from V and 1 from J; bases not matched to a gene: 9. Germline V gene sequence: CDR1 LNHNV, CDR2 YYDKDF (reference sequence). The CDR3 runs to 17 residues. In DNA, the CDR3 is TGTGCCACCAGCACATGGGGGCGGGGGGGTGGCACAGATACGCAGTATTTT. This encodes CATSTWGRGGGTDTQYF.

A remark on this clone: A much larger clone lies one base from this, so it may be a read error. CDR3 region: CASSFQYEQYF. The CDR3 DNA reads TGTGCCAGCAGTTTCCAATACGAGCAGTACTTC. This chain links TRBV28 with TRBJ2-5; unclear D gene. The J call is doubtful: the DNA matches TRBJ2-7 better. The CDR3 has 11 residues. Germline lookup yields CDR1 MDHEN and CDR2 SYDVKM.